This T cell receptor beta chain was found in a study of blood T cell repertoires in COVID-19. CDR1 is SGHTA, CDR2 FQGNSA, per germline. The CDR3 spans 19 residues. V was clipped by 6 bases and J by 4 bases, with 28 bases between them. The age range of participants was about 18 to 100 years, with residence in 20 to 25 US areas. Per the original methods: Estimated nucleated cell counts came from reference gene primer amplification. Sequenced by immunoSEQ multiplex PCR; TCRdb stores in-frame clones only, minus some. For V, J and clone size, that table is used; D and trimming come from the DNA. The data contain approximately 400,000 clones, more than 75% of them singletons.

Material: PBMCs or T cells enriched from blood (not recorded which). The J gene is TRBJ1-3, the V gene TRBV7-2; possible D gene TRBD1, 5 bases. The sequence derives from a woman younger than 35 who had recovered from COVID-19. CDR3 DNA sequence: TGTGCCAGCAGGATCATGGGGGGGGAAATGGGGCCAACGGGAAACACCATATATTTT. Amino acids: CASRIMGGEMGPTGNTIYF.